The 27 T cell receptor beta chains below were found in one sample sequenced in a study of blood T cells in healthy people across ages. Through a sample-barcoded 5' primer and a J-beta primer mix, a second PCR was run for about 6 to 11 cycles. MiXCR, run by TCRdb on the 5' RACE reads, gives a single entry per CDR3 protein. The sample contains about 780,000 distinct CDR3 sequences, around 62% of which appear only once. Specimen: blood. Source of these receptors: a man aged 25 to 40 in good health.

The V call is TRBV29-1, the J call TRBJ2-7; 10 bases are a match to TRBD2. CDR3 length equals 14 residues. The V gene end was trimmed by 1 base and the J gene end by 3 bases; junction bases not matched to a gene: 3. Germline assignment: CDR1 SQVTM and CDR2 ANQGSEA. CDR3 in DNA: TGCAGCGTTGAAGTAGCGGGGGGCGTCTACGAGCAGTACTTC. Translation gives CSVEVAGGVYEQYF.

V is TRBV12-3 or TRBV12-4 and J is TRBJ2-5; no firm D call. The tail of the sequence fits TRBJ2-7 better, so the J call may be wrong. This CDR3 has 13 amino acids. The CDR3: CASSRGESYEQYF. The CDR3 DNA sequence: TGTGCCAGCAGTCGCGGAGAGTCGTACGAGCAGTACTTC.

This clonotype has more than one count but fewer than ten. CDR3 protein: CASSREGGNEKLFF. The CDR3 nucleotides are TGCGCCAGCAGTCGGGAGGGCGGCAATGAAAAACTGTTTTTT. The chain carries TRBV5-1 and TRBJ1-4; D gene ambiguous. This CDR3 region has 14 residues. V lost 5 bases and J 5 bases, leaving 13 bases between the germline ends. Per the germline V gene, CDR1 is SGHRS and CDR2 is YFSETQ.

The V and J genes are TRBV20-1 and TRBJ2-1, with TRBD2 matching 10 bases. V shed 3 bases and J 6 bases; nucleotides not matched to a gene: 5. Per the germline V gene, CDR1 is DFQATT and CDR2 is SNEGSKA (reference sequence). This CDR3 region has 14 residues. As DNA, the CDR3 is TGCAGTGCTAGGGGGACTAGCGTCACCAATGAGCAGTTCTTC. Its translation: CSARGTSVTNEQFF.

The CDR3 loop reads CASSWGGQGQYEQYF. The CDR3 coding sequence is TGTGCCAGCAGCTGGGGCGGACAGGGTCAATACGAGCAGTACTTC. The chain uses TRBV13 and TRBJ2-7, with TRBD1 matching over 8 bases. The trim removed 4 bases at V and 4 bases at J, leaving 9 bases unmatched. The CDR3 covers 15 residues. The V gene's germline CDR1 is PRHDT and CDR2 FYEKMQ (reference sequence).

J is TRBJ2-7 and V is TRBV7-9, with TRBD1 matching 7 bases. CDR1 and CDR2 (germline): SEHNR, FQNEAQ (reference sequence). Trimming took 5 bases from V and 6 from J; bases not matched to a gene: 10. The CDR3 spans 14 residues. This chain's CDR3 is CASSPRTGPAEQYF. For the CDR3, the DNA is TGTGCCAGCAGCCCGAGGACAGGCCCCGCCGAGCAGTACTTC.

The chain carries TRBV6-2 or TRBV6-3 and TRBJ1-2, with D possibly being TRBD1 (5 bases). Germline assignment: CDR1 MNHEY and CDR2 SVGEGT. The CDR3 is 18 residues long. Trimming took off 6 bases at V and 8 bases at J, with 31 bases between the two ends. For the CDR3, the DNA is TGTGCCAGCAGGGCCTTCTCCCTCACGGACAAGATCATGGGGGGCTACACCTTC. This codes for CASRAFSLTDKIMGGYTF.

The chain has TRBV2 and TRBJ1-5, with D unresolved. This CDR3 spans 15 amino acids. The V gene lost 8 bases and the J gene lost 0 bases, with 14 bases spanning the gap. The germline CDR1 and CDR2 sequences are SNHLY and FYNNEI. CDR3: CASSGSVNSNQPQHF. The CDR3 DNA reads TGTGCCAGCTCCGGGTCGGTAAATAGCAATCAGCCCCAGCATTTT.

This clonotype was counted a few times. The V and J genes are TRBV6-2 or TRBV6-3 and TRBJ2-7; perhaps TRBD2 as D (5 bases). CDR1 is MNHEY, CDR2 SVGEGT, per germline. V was shortened by 7 bases and J by 7 bases, with 11 bases between the two germline ends. The CDR3 consists of 11 residues. CDR3 sequence: CASTMRGEQYF. Written as DNA, the CDR3 is TGTGCCAGCACCATGAGAGGGGAGCAGTACTTC.

This clonotype has just one count. V is TRBV12-3 or TRBV12-4 and J is TRBJ2-5, with D perhaps being TRBD1 or TRBD2 (6 bases each). V was cut by 6 bases and J by 5 bases, with 13 bases left in between. The CDR3 is 13 amino acids. CDR3 residues: CASRDSRGETQYF. DNA of the CDR3: TGTGCCAGCAGGGACAGCCGGGGGGAGACCCAGTACTTC.

CDR3: CASSFSGGWSYEQYF. CDR3 nucleotide sequence: TGTGCCAGCAGTTTTAGCGGGGGGTGGTCCTACGAGCAGTACTTC. The chain is built from TRBV7-2 and TRBJ2-4, with 10 bases identical to TRBD2. The DNA end is more similar to TRBJ2-7, so the J call may be wrong. This CDR3 contains 15 residues. Germline values: CDR1 SGHTA, CDR2 FQGNSA.

This clonotype was counted once. The chain uses TRBV20-1 and TRBJ2-7, with D possibly matching TRBD2 (5 bases). The CDR3 is 14 amino acids. Germline loops: CDR1 DFQATT, CDR2 SNEGSKA (reference sequence). V gave up 6 bases and J gave up 0 bases, with 15 bases separating them. The chain's CDR3 is CSARTEVSSYEQYF. CDR3 nucleotide sequence: TGCAGTGCACGGACGGAGGTTAGCTCCTACGAGCAGTACTTC.

This clonotype was seen only once. The genes are TRBV9 and TRBJ2-3, with 9 bases lining up with TRBD1. J gave up 3 bases and V 6 bases, and 5 bases lay outside the gene matches. Germline V lookup: CDR1 SGDLS, CDR2 YYNGEE. This CDR3 is built from 14 residues. CDR3 coding DNA: TGTGCCAGCACCAAGACAGGGGGAACAGATACGCAGTATTTT. Translated, it gives CASTKTGGTDTQYF.

This clonotype has just a few counts. The chain carries TRBV7-3 and TRBJ2-1; no definite D call. Trimming stripped 0 bases from V and 0 bases from J, with 6 bases between. Looked up from germline, CDR1 is SGHTA and CDR2 is FQGTGA. The CDR3 is 15 residues long. CDR3 bases: TGTGCCAGCAGCTTAACGTCTAGCTCCTACAATGAGCAGTTCTTC. Translation: CASSLTSSSYNEQFF.

The rearrangement joins TRBV6-1 to TRBJ2-5; D might be TRBD1 (5 bases). This CDR3 has 13 residues. CDR1 and CDR2 from the germline V gene are MNHNS and SASEGT. V dropped 3 bases and J dropped 5 bases, with 10 bases sitting between them. CDR3 nucleotides: TGTGCCAGCAGTGATTGGCAGGGTGAGACCCAGTACTTC. This codes for CASSDWQGETQYF.

The chain uses TRBV29-1 and TRBJ2-3; D gene ambiguous. The CDR3 spans 9 residues. Trimming stripped 7 bases from V and 8 bases from J, with 7 bases between. CDR1 SQVTM and CDR2 ANQGSEA come from the germline V gene. CDR3 loop: CSAGGTQYF. In DNA, the CDR3 is TGCAGCGCTGGTGGTACGCAGTATTTT.

The V call is TRBV28, the J call TRBJ2-1, with 8 bases fitting TRBD1. Trimming at V came to 4 bases and at J to 0 bases, leaving 8 bases not matched to a gene. Germline assignment: CDR1 MDHEN and CDR2 SYDVKM. The CDR3 contains 17 residues. The CDR3 loop is CASSSPGTGSSYNEQFF. The CDR3 nucleotides are TGTGCCAGCAGTTCACCCGGGACAGGATCCTCCTACAATGAGCAGTTCTTC.

This chain joins TRBV29-1 and TRBJ1-2; D unclear. CDR3 size: 12 residues. CDR1 is SQVTM, CDR2 ANQGSEA, per germline. V was pared by 4 bases and J by 4 bases, with 10 bases between. CDR3 DNA: TGCAGCGTTGCTTCGGTTGGCTATGGCTACACCTTC. It yields the protein CSVASVGYGYTF.

V is TRBV4-3 and J is TRBJ1-1, with a possible D match to TRBD1 (5 bases). The CDR3 is 15 amino acids. Germline CDR1 is LGHNA and CDR2 is YSLEER. V was trimmed by 4 bases and J by 6 bases, leaving 18 bases between them. CDR3 nucleotides: TGCGCCAGCAGCCTACGGGGGGTCGGCTTATCTGAAGCTTTCTTT. This sequence encodes CASSLRGVGLSEAFF.

The chain carries TRBV28 and TRBJ2-3; perhaps TRBD2 as D (5 bases). CDR3 size: 18 residues. The germline V gene has CDR1 MDHEN and CDR2 SYDVKM. The V end was cut by 2 bases, the J end by 5 bases, with 23 bases between. In DNA, the CDR3 is TGTGCCAGCAGTTTAGGGCGTCGAGGCGGGCAGAGTAAAGATACGCAGTATTTT. This gives the protein CASSLGRRGGQSKDTQYF.

The rearrangement links TRBV6-4 to TRBJ1-5; TRBD1 matches at 7 bases. Germline V gives CDR1 MRHNA, CDR2 SNTAGT. This CDR3 region has 17 residues. The J segment lost 0 bases and the V segment lost 7 bases, leaving 12 bases of the junction unmatched. CDR3: CASNRQGGPYSNQPQHF. CDR3 coding DNA: TGTGCCAGCAATAGACAGGGAGGTCCTTATAGCAATCAGCCCCAGCATTTT.

This chain links TRBV6-5 with TRBJ2-7; D is ambiguous. Trimming left V 0 bases short and J 5 bases short, with 8 bases between. The CDR3 contains 13 residues. Germline lookup yields CDR1 MNHEY and CDR2 SVGAGI. CDR3 nucleotide sequence: TGTGCCAGCAGTTACTCGATGGGGAACGAGCAGTACTTC. Its translation: CASSYSMGNEQYF.

This clonotype was detected only once. The chain links TRBV7-6 to TRBJ2-4; D ambiguous. The J call is doubtful: the DNA matches TRBJ2-7 better. The length of the CDR3 is 14 residues. Germline values: CDR1 SGHVS, CDR2 FNYEAQ. The CDR3 DNA is TGTGCCAGCAGCGCTTCCGGGCCCGCCCACGAGCAGTACTTC. Translated: CASSASGPAHEQYF.

This chain connects TRBV7-9 to TRBJ2-1; 7 nucleotides align to TRBD2. V was pared by 6 bases and J by 8 bases, with 10 bases of the junction left unmatched. The CDR3 is 14 residues long. Germline-derived CDR1 and CDR2 are SEHNR and FQNEAQ (reference sequence). The CDR3 DNA is TGTGCCAGCAGTCCGGAGCGGGGCTCGGATGAGCAGTTCTTC. It translates to CASSPERGSDEQFF.

This clonotype is a singleton in its sample. CDR3 region: CASRSRTGGYGYTF. The CDR3 DNA sequence: TGTGCCAGCAGATCCCGGACAGGAGGATATGGCTACACCTTC. The chain employs TRBV6-2 or TRBV6-3 and TRBJ1-2, with 7 bases that match TRBD1. Losses at the gene ends were 6 bases for V and 5 bases for J; bases not matched to a gene: 9. CDR1 and CDR2 from the germline V gene are MNHEY and SVGEGT. The CDR3 totals 14 residues.

This clonotype was seen a single time. This chain connects TRBV5-1 to TRBJ1-4, with TRBD1 matching 9 bases. The CDR3 sequence is 15 residues long. CDR1 and CDR2 from the germline V gene are SGHRS and YFSETQ. The junction had 8 bases not matched to a gene; V was cut back by 3 bases and J by 8 bases. In DNA, the CDR3 is TGCGCCAGCAGCTCTGGCCGGGACAGGGCAGAAAAACTGTTTTTT. This encodes CASSSGRDRAEKLFF.

About this clonotype: One end of the junction fails to match germline, which may point to a read error. This sequence joins TRBV28 and TRBJ2-4; D not certain. The J call may be mistaken, given a closer DNA end match to TRBJ2-7. Germline CDR1 reads MDHEN; CDR2 reads SYDVKM. CDR3 size: 13 residues. The CDR3 spells CASTSGDSNEQYF. CDR3 bases: TGTGCCAGCACATCAGGTGACTCCAACGAGCAGTACTTC.